The 29 T cell receptor beta chains below come from one sample, sequenced in a study of shared clonotypes between healthy human individuals. The method was immunoSEQ multiplex PCR; TCRdb's version includes in-frame clones alone and lacks a portion of them. Of 700,000 or so clones listed, 72% are singletons. The sequenced sample consisted of memory CD4+ T cells sorted from blood. Indicated subset: CD45RA-negative fraction. These receptors came from a woman aged 25-40 years in good health.

The CDR3 sequence: CASSFRERGDNEQFF. The CDR3 nucleotides are TGTGCCAGCAGCTTCAGGGAGCGTGGGGACAATGAGCAGTTCTTC. The chain has TRBV11-2 and TRBJ2-1; either TRBD1 or TRBD2 may supply D (5 bases each). V was pared by 3 bases and J by 5 bases, with 14 bases between. Germline V gene lookup returns CDR1 SGHAT and CDR2 FQNNGV. This CDR3 has 15 amino acids.

This chain connects TRBV7-8 to TRBJ1-1; D gene unclear. Germline CDR1 SGHVS, CDR2 FQNEAQ. Trimming cost V 1 base and J 10 bases, with 10 bases left between them. The CDR3 is 12 amino acids. CDR3 protein: CASSLGHVGAFF. CDR3 coding DNA: TGTGCCAGCAGCTTAGGACATGTCGGAGCTTTCTTT.

This chain links TRBV27 with TRBJ2-7, with 13 bases fitting TRBD2. The germline gives CDR1 MNHEY, CDR2 SMNVEV (reference sequence). After removal of 5 bases from V and 7 bases from J, the junction contained 17 bases not matched to a gene. CDR3 length: 18 amino acids. The CDR3 region has the DNA TGTGCCAGCAGTCACCGACAGCGGGGACTAGCGGGGTCCTTAGAGCAGTACTTC. Its protein is CASSHRQRGLAGSLEQYF.

The chain is built from TRBV19 and TRBJ2-2, with D possibly being TRBD1 or TRBD2 (5 bases each). There are 13 residues in the CDR3. In germline, CDR1 is LNHDA, CDR2 SQIVND (reference sequence). Deletions cut 8 bases from V and 4 bases from J, with 11 bases between. CDR3 region: CASSRGVTGELFF. The CDR3, as DNA: TGTGCCAGTTCCAGAGGGGTCACCGGGGAGCTGTTTTTT. The whole variable domain, remainder taken from reference TRBV19 and TRBJ2-2, is DGGITQSPKYLFRKEGQNVTLSCEQNLNHDAMYWYRQDPGQGLRLIYYSQIVNDFQKGDIAEGYSVSREKKESFPLTVTSAQKNPTAFYLCASSRGVTGELFFGEGSRLTVL.

This chain connects TRBV4-2 to TRBJ1-1; TRBD1 is a possible D gene (6 bases). This CDR3 region has 15 residues. Germline CDR1 is LGHNA and CDR2 is YNFKEQ. Trimming took off 4 bases at V and 1 base at J, with 13 bases between the two ends. The CDR3 DNA reads TGTGCCAGCAGCCTTGGAGGGGGTGCGAACACTGAAGCTTTCTTT. It is translated as CASSLGGGANTEAFF.

CDR3 DNA sequence: TGTGCCAGCTCACCTGAAAACAGTTTAGCCAAAAACATTCAGTACTTC. As protein: CASSPENSLAKNIQYF. The chain employs TRBV18 and TRBJ2-4, with D uncertain. CDR1 KGHSH and CDR2 LQKENI come from the germline V gene. The CDR3 extends over 16 amino acids. V lost 3 bases and J 0 bases, leaving 12 bases between the germline ends. Full variable domain (rest looked up from reference TRBV18 and TRBJ2-4): NAGVMQNPRHLVRRRGQEARLRCSPMKGHSHVYWYRQLPEEGLKFMVYLQKENIIDESGMPKERFSAEFPKEGPSILRIQQVVRGDSAAYFCASSPENSLAKNIQYFGAGTRLSVL.

The J gene is TRBJ2-7, the V gene TRBV10-2; TRBD2 aligns across 7 bases. This CDR3 comprises 14 residues. Trimming at V came to 6 bases and at J to 5 bases, leaving 10 bases not matched to a gene. CDR1 WSHSY and CDR2 SAAADI come from the germline V gene. CDR3 loop: CASRVAGRYNEQYF. CDR3 nucleotide sequence: TGCGCCAGCAGGGTAGCGGGTAGGTACAACGAGCAGTACTTC.

The V and J genes are TRBV19 and TRBJ1-1; maybe TRBD1 (5 bases). Trimming pared 2 bases from V and 7 bases from J, leaving 17 bases between. CDR1 and CDR2 from the germline V gene are LNHDA and SQIVND (reference sequence). CDR3 length equals 15 residues. CDR3 in amino acids: CASSIQPGKDGEAFF. The CDR3 DNA reads TGTGCCAGTAGTATACAGCCAGGGAAGGATGGTGAAGCTTTCTTT. The whole variable domain, remainder taken from reference TRBV19 and TRBJ1-1, is DGGITQSPKYLFRKEGQNVTLSCEQNLNHDAMYWYRQDPGQGLRLIYYSQIVNDFQKGDIAEGYSVSREKKESFPLTVTSAQKNPTAFYLCASSIQPGKDGEAFFGQGTRLTVV.

As regards this clone: This sample also contains other DNA sequences that code for the same CDR3. This rearrangement joins TRBV18 to TRBJ2-1; 8 bases agree with TRBD1. The germline gives CDR1 KGHSH, CDR2 LQKENI. The CDR3 totals 13 residues. V lost 3 bases, J lost 7 bases, and 2 bases stayed unmatched. This chain's CDR3 is CASSPQGANEQFF. Here the CDR3 DNA reads TGTGCCAGCTCACCGCAGGGGGCGAATGAGCAGTTCTTC.

The chain combines TRBV7-9 with TRBJ2-5, with 7 bases matching TRBD2. In germline, CDR1 is SEHNR, CDR2 FQNEAQ (reference sequence). J gave up 4 bases and V 8 bases, and 10 bases lay outside the gene matches. The CDR3 runs 14 residues. The CDR3 DNA reads as TGTGCCAGCGGTACGGCGGGAGAGATAGAGACCCAGTACTTC. As protein: CASGTAGEIETQYF.

This clone was seen a handful of times. One base away lies a much larger clone, so this may be a sequencing read error. This sequence joins TRBV7-6 and TRBJ1-3; no clear D gene. This CDR3 is 11 amino acids long. V was trimmed by 4 bases and J by 2 bases, leaving 0 bases between them. Germline CDR1 reads SGHVS; CDR2 reads FNYEAQ. The CDR3 bases are TGTGCCAGCAGCTCTGGAAACACCATATATTTT. It encodes CASSSGNTIYF.

This clone has a single count. The chain recombines TRBV9 with TRBJ2-7; weak D call: TRBD1 (7 bases). Germline V CDR1 and CDR2: SGDLS, YYNGEE. This CDR3 comprises 18 residues. The V gene lost 0 bases and the J gene lost 4 bases, with 23 bases spanning the gap. CDR3 residues: CASSVGRDSSGGKYEQYF. The CDR3 DNA sequence: TGTGCCAGCAGCGTAGGACGGGACAGTTCCGGGGGAAAATACGAGCAGTACTTC.

The chain combines TRBV7-9 with TRBJ2-5, with a weak D call TRBD1 (6 bases). V was cut by 7 bases and J by 5 bases, with 26 bases left in between. This CDR3 has 17 amino acids. Germline V gene sequence: CDR1 SEHNR, CDR2 FQNEAQ (reference sequence). The CDR3 sequence: CASTLLTDSLLMETQYF. CDR3 bases: TGTGCCAGCACCCTATTAACGGACAGTTTACTCATGGAGACCCAGTACTTC.

This rearrangement joins TRBV28 to TRBJ2-7, with D perhaps TRBD2 (6 bases). The germline V and J ends were trimmed by 4 bases and 6 bases, with 16 bases remaining between them. The germline V gene encodes CDR1 MDHEN and CDR2 SYDVKM. This CDR3 region has 14 residues. The CDR3 bases are TGTGCCAGCAGTTCCCCCCCTGCGGGGCCCGAGCAGTACTTC. This sequence encodes CASSSPPAGPEQYF.

The rearrangement uses TRBV2 and TRBJ1-1; D perhaps matches TRBD1 (6 bases). Trimming stripped 5 bases from V and 6 bases from J, with 13 bases between. The CDR3 is 13 amino acids. Germline CDR1 SNHLY, CDR2 FYNNEI. The chain's CDR3 is CASSNTGKSEAFF. In DNA form, the CDR3 reads TGTGCCAGCAGTAATACAGGGAAGTCTGAAGCTTTCTTT.

The DNA for the CDR3 is TGCGCCAGCAGGACGGGTCGGGGGTCCGCAGATACGCAGTATTTT. It is translated as CASRTGRGSADTQYF. J is TRBJ2-3 and V is TRBV10-1; a weak D match, TRBD2 (6 bases). V dropped 6 bases and J dropped 4 bases, with 17 bases sitting between them. This CDR3 contains 15 residues. Germline V gene lookup returns CDR1 WNHNN and CDR2 SYGVQD (reference sequence).

The J gene is TRBJ2-1, the V gene TRBV2; the match to TRBD2 covers 8 bases. Germline V CDR1 and CDR2: SNHLY, FYNNEI. The CDR3 spans 15 residues. V was clipped by 7 bases and J by 3 bases; unmatched bases: 8. The CDR3 coding sequence is TGTGCCAGCAAGGTCGAGCGGGGGCTCTACAATGAGCAGTTCTTC. Translation gives CASKVERGLYNEQFF. The whole variable domain, remainder taken from reference TRBV2 and TRBJ2-1, is EPEVTQTPSHQVTQMGQEVILRCVPISNHLYFYWYRQILGQKVEFLVSFYNNEISEKSEIFDDQFSVERPDGSNFTLKIRSTKLEDSAMYFCASKVERGLYNEQFFGPGTRLTVL.

This clone occurred a few times. The CDR3 region is CASSLPGADTQYF. Here the CDR3 DNA reads TGTGCCAGCAGCTTGCCGGGAGCAGATACGCAGTATTTT. This sequence joins TRBV11-2 and TRBJ2-3; D perhaps matches TRBD2 (6 bases). With 3 bases removed from V and 4 bases from J, the gap between germline ends came to 8 bases. The CDR3 totals 13 residues. The germline gives CDR1 SGHAT, CDR2 FQNNGV.

The V gene is TRBV5-4, the J gene TRBJ2-1, with 7 bases that match TRBD2. V trimming: 1 base; J trimming: 8 bases; junction bases outside the gene matches: 9. This CDR3 comprises 15 residues. Germline lookup yields CDR1 SGHNT and CDR2 YYREEE (reference sequence). CDR3 nucleotide sequence: TGTGCCAGCAGCTTGAGACTCCGGGAGGTGGATGAGCAGTTCTTC. Its translation is CASSLRLREVDEQFF.

The rearrangement joins TRBV28 to TRBJ1-1; a possible D gene is TRBD1 (6 bases). There are 15 residues in the CDR3. Germline V CDR1 and CDR2: MDHEN, SYDVKM. V lost 8 bases and J 0 bases, leaving 16 bases between the germline ends. This CDR3 is CASVGQLIMNTEAFF. The CDR3 DNA is TGTGCCAGCGTAGGACAGCTGATAATGAACACTGAAGCTTTCTTT.

The chain joins TRBV19 to TRBJ2-6, with a tentative D call TRBD2 (6 bases). Germline V lookup: CDR1 LNHDA, CDR2 SQIVND (reference sequence). V lost 4 bases and J 0 bases, leaving 19 bases between the germline ends. The CDR3 runs 19 residues. CDR3 sequence reads: CASSTLTLTGLSGANVLTF. The CDR3, as DNA: TGTGCCAGTAGTACCCTTACGCTCACGGGACTCTCTGGGGCCAACGTCCTGACTTTC.

This clone was seen a few times. Distinct nucleotide sequences in the sample also encode this CDR3. The chain carries TRBV29-1 and TRBJ2-1; TRBD1 matches 9 bases. Germline assignment: CDR1 SQVTM and CDR2 ANQGSEA. The CDR3 spans 14 residues. V shed 3 bases and J 1 base; nucleotides not matched to a gene: 1. CDR3 DNA: TGCAGCGTTGATGACAGGGGGTCCTACAATGAGCAGTTCTTC. It encodes CSVDDRGSYNEQFF.

In its sample, this clone was seen once. The rearrangement links TRBV18 to TRBJ1-5; 9 bases line up with TRBD1. Germline-derived CDR1 and CDR2 are KGHSH and LQKENI. This CDR3 has 17 residues. After removal of 2 bases from V and 7 bases from J, the junction contained 12 bases not matched to a gene. CDR3 region: CASSPFGGGQGWQPQHF. CDR3 sequence (DNA): TGTGCCAGCTCACCATTTGGCGGGGGACAGGGATGGCAGCCCCAGCATTTT.

The chain is built from TRBV5-1 and TRBJ1-3, with D maybe TRBD1 (6 bases). The CDR3 is made up of 14 amino acids. CDR1 and CDR2 (germline): SGHRS, YFSETQ. V lost 8 bases, J lost 1 base, and 13 bases lay in between. Here the CDR3 reads CASYDGTSGNTIYF. The CDR3 bases are TGCGCCAGTTACGATGGGACATCTGGAAACACCATATATTTT.

The CDR3 DNA reads TGCGCCAGCAGGTCCTCAGGGGGGAGCACAGATACGCAGTATTTT. This translates into CASRSSGGSTDTQYF. This chain links TRBV5-1 with TRBJ2-3; D may be TRBD1 (7 bases). The germline V gene encodes CDR1 SGHRS and CDR2 YFSETQ. The CDR3 covers 15 residues. V lost 5 bases and J 0 bases, leaving 13 bases between the germline ends. The full variable domain, in which reference TRBV5-1 and TRBJ2-3 provide the parts outside the CDR3, is KAGVTQTPRYLIKTRGQQVTLSCSPISGHRSVSWYQQTPGQGLQFLFEYFSETQRNKGNFPGRFSGRQFSNSRSEMNVSTLELGDSALYLCASRSSGGSTDTQYFGPGTRLTVL.

The CDR3 region is CASSPAGTTSYEQYF. Here the CDR3 DNA reads TGTGCCAGCAGCCCTGCCGGGACTACCTCCTACGAGCAGTACTTC. The V gene is TRBV2, the J gene TRBJ2-7; TRBD2 matches 7 bases. V gave up 6 bases and J gave up 0 bases; unmatched junction bases: 8. This CDR3 spans 15 amino acids. Germline V gene data show CDR1 as SNHLY and CDR2 as FYNNEI.

The V call is TRBV7-2, the J call TRBJ1-3; TRBD1 agrees at 9 bases. V shed 3 bases and J 0 bases; nucleotides not matched to a gene: 9. The CDR3 has 18 amino acids. Germline V gene data show CDR1 as SGHTA and CDR2 as FQGNSA. In DNA form, the CDR3 reads TGTGCCAGCAGCTTGGGGGGGACAGGGATAAGCTCTGGAAACACCATATATTTT. This gives the protein CASSLGGTGISSGNTIYF.

The chain is built from TRBV13 and TRBJ1-3; a possible D gene is TRBD1 (6 bases). Trimming stripped 5 bases from V and 4 bases from J, with 12 bases between. This CDR3 region has 14 residues. Germline lookup yields CDR1 PRHDT and CDR2 FYEKMQ (reference sequence). The CDR3, as DNA: TGTGCCAGCAGCCTCAGGACAGCAGGAAACACCATATATTTT. The encoded protein is CASSLRTAGNTIYF.

The rearrangement uses TRBV2 and TRBJ1-1, with 8 nucleotides matching TRBD1. The CDR3 extends over 16 amino acids. CDR1 SNHLY and CDR2 FYNNEI come from the germline V gene. Trimming removed 4 bases from V and 0 bases from J; junction bases left unmatched: 7. CDR3 region: CASSGQQGGLNTEAFF. In DNA, the CDR3 is TGTGCCAGCAGTGGCCAACAGGGGGGGCTGAACACTGAAGCTTTCTTT. The variable domain in full, with the rest retrieved from reference TRBV2 and TRBJ1-1, is EPEVTQTPSHQVTQMGQEVILRCVPISNHLYFYWYRQILGQKVEFLVSFYNNEISEKSEIFDDQFSVERPDGSNFTLKIRSTKLEDSAMYFCASSGQQGGLNTEAFFGQGTRLTVV.